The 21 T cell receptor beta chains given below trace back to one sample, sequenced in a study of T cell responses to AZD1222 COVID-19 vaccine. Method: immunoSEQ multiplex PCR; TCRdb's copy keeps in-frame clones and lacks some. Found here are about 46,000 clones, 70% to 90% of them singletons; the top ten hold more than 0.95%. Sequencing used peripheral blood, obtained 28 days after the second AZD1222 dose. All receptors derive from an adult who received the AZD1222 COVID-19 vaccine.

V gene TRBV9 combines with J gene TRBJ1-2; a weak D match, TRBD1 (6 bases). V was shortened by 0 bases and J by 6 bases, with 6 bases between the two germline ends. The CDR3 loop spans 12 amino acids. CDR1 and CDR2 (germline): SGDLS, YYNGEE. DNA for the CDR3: TGTGCCAGCAGCGTAGGACAGGATGGCTACACCTTC. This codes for CASSVGQDGYTF.

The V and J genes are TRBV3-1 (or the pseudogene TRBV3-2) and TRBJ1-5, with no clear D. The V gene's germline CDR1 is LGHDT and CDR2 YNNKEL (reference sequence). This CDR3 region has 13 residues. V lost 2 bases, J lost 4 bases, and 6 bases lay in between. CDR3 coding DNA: TGTGCCAGCAGCCAACTCCGAAATCAGCCCCAGCATTTT. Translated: CASSQLRNQPQHF.

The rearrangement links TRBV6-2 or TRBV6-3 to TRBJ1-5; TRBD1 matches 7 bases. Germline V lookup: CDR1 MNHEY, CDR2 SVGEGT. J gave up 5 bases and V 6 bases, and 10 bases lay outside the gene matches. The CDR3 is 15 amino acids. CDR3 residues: CASSPSRQGDQPQHF. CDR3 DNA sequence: TGTGCCAGCAGCCCCTCCAGACAGGGCGATCAGCCCCAGCATTTT.

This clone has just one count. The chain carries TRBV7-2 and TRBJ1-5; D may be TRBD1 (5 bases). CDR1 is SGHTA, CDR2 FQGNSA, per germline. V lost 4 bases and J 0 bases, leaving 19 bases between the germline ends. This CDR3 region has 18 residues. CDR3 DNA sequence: TGTGCCAGCAGCTCCCAGCTAACGGGGGGACGTAGCAATCAGCCCCAGCATTTT. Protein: CASSSQLTGGRSNQPQHF.

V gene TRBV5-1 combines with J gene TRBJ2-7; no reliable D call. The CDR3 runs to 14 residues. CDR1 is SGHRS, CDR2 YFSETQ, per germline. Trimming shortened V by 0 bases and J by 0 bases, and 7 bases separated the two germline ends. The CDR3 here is CASSLVWGSYEQYF. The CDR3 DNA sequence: TGCGCCAGCAGCTTGGTTTGGGGCTCCTACGAGCAGTACTTC.

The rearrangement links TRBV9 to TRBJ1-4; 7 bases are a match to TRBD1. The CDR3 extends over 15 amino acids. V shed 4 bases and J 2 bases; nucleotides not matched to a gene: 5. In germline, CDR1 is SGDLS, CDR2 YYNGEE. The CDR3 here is CASSRTGATNEKLFF. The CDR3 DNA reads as TGTGCCAGCAGCCGGACAGGTGCTACTAATGAAAAACTGTTTTTT.

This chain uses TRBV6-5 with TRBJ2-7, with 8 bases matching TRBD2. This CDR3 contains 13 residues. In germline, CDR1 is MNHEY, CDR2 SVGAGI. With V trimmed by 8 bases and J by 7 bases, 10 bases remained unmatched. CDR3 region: CASSGTRAGEQYF. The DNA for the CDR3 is TGTGCCAGCTCCGGGACTAGGGCAGGGGAGCAGTACTTC.

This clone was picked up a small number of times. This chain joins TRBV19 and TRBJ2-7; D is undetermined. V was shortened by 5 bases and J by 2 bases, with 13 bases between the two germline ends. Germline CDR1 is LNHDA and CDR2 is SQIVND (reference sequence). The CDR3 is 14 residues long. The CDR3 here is CASSPQNHPYEQYF. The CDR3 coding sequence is TGTGCCAGTAGTCCCCAGAATCACCCCTACGAGCAGTACTTC.

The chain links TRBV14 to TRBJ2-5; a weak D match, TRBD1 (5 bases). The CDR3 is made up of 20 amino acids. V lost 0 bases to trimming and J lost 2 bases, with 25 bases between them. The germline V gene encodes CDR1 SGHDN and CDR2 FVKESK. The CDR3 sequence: CASSQDRGRVPPPGQETQYF. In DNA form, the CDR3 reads TGTGCCAGCAGCCAAGATAGAGGCAGGGTCCCACCCCCAGGACAAGAGACCCAGTACTTC. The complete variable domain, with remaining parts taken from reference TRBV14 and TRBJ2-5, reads EAGVTQFPSHSVIEKGQTVTLRCDPISGHDNLYWYRRVMGKEIKFLLHFVKESKQDESGMPNNRFLAERTGGTYSTLKVQPAELEDSGVYFCASSQDRGRVPPPGQETQYFGPGTRLLVL.

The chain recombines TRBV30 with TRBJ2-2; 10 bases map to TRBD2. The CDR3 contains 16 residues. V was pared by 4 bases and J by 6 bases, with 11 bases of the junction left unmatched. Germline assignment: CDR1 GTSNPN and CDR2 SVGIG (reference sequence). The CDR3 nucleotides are TGTGCCTGGACAGGACTAGCGGCATCCAAGGCCGGGGAGCTGTTTTTT. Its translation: CAWTGLAASKAGELFF.

CDR3 loop: CASSLDDGEETQYF. In DNA form, the CDR3 reads TGTGCCAGCAGCTTAGACGACGGGGAAGAGACCCAGTACTTC. The genes are TRBV7-9 and TRBJ2-5; perhaps TRBD2 as D (5 bases). In germline, CDR1 is SEHNR, CDR2 FQNEAQ (reference sequence). Trimming removed 1 base at V and 3 bases at J, with 9 bases between. The CDR3 contains 14 residues. The whole variable domain, filled in from reference TRBV7-9 and TRBJ2-5, reads DTGVSQNPRHKITKRGQNVTFRCDPISEHNRLYWYRQTLGQGPEFLTYFQNEAQLEKSRLLSDRFSAERPKGSFSTLEIQRTEQGDSAMYLCASSLDDGEETQYFGPGTRLLVL.

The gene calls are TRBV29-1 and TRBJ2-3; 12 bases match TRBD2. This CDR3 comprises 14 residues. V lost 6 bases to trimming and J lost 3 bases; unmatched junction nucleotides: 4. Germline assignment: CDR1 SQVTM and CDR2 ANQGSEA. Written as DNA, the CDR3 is TGCAGCGTATCCGGGACTAGCGGGACAGATACGCAGTATTTT. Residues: CSVSGTSGTDTQYF.

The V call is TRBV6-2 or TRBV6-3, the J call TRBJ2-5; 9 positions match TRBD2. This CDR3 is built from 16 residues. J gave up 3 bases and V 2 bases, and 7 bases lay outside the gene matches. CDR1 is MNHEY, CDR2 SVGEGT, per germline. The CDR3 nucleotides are TGTGCCAGCAGTTACACCACCGCGGGGGGGGAAGAGACCCAGTACTTC. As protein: CASSYTTAGGEETQYF.

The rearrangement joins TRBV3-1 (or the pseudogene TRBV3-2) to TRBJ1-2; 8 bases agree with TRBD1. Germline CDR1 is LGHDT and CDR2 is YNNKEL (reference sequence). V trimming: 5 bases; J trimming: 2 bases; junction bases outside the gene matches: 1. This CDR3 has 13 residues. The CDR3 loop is CASSWTGNYGYTF. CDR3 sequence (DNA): TGTGCCAGCAGCTGGACAGGGAACTATGGCTACACCTTC.

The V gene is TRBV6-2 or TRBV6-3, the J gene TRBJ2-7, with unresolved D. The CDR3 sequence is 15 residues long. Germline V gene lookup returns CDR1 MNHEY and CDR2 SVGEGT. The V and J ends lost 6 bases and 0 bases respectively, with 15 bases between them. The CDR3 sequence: CASSRTYPVSYEQYF. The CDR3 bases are TGTGCCAGCAGCCGTACTTATCCCGTCTCCTACGAGCAGTACTTC.

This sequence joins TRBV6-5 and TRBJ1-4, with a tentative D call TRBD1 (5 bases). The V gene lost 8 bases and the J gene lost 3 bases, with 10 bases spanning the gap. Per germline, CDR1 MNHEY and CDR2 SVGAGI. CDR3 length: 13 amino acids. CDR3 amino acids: CASSGHANEKLFF. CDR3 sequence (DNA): TGTGCCAGCTCTGGACACGCTAATGAAAAACTGTTTTTT.

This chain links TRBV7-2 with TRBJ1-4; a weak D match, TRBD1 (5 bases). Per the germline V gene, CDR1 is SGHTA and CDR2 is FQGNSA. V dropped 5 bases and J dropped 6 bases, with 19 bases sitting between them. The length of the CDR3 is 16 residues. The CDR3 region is CASSRNAGGGYEKLFF. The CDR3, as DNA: TGTGCCAGCAGCCGGAACGCGGGTGGGGGATATGAAAAACTGTTTTTT. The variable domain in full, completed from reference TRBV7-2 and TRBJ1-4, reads GAGVSQSPSNKVTEKGKDVELRCDPISGHTALYWYRQSLGQGLEFLIYFQGNSAPDKSGLPSDRFSAERTGGSVSTLTIQRTQQEDSAVYLCASSRNAGGGYEKLFFGSGTQLSVL.

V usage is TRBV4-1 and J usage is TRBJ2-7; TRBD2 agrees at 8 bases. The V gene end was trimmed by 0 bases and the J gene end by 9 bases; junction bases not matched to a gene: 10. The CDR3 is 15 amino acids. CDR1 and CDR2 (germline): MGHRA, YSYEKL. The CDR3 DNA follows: TGCGCCAGCAGCCAAGACGTGCTAGCGGGCGAAGGGCAGTACTTC. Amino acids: CASSQDVLAGEGQYF.

The CDR3 bases are TGTGCCAGCTCACGGACTAGCGGGTACATACCAGATACGCAGTATTTT. Protein product: CASSRTSGYIPDTQYF. V usage is TRBV18 and J usage is TRBJ2-3; 11 positions agree with TRBD2. CDR3 length: 16 amino acids. Germline trimming cut 4 bases from V and 4 bases from J; bases unmatched to any gene: 7. Germline CDR1 and CDR2: KGHSH and LQKENI.

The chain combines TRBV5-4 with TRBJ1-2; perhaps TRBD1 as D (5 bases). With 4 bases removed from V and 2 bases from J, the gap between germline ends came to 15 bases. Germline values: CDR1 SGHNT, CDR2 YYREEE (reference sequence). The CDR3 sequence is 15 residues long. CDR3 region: CASSGVGEANYGYTF. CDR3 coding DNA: TGTGCCAGCAGCGGGGTAGGGGAGGCGAACTATGGCTACACCTTC.

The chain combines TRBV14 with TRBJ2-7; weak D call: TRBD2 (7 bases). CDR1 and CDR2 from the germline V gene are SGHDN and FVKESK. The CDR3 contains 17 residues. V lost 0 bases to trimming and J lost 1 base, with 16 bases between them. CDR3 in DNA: TGTGCCAGCAGCCAAGAGCTCTGGGGGGGCAGGTCCTACGAGCAGTACTTC. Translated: CASSQELWGGRSYEQYF.